This T cell receptor (beta chain) was retrieved from a study of CD8 T cells in ankylosing spondylitis. Study-wide results and caveats: A TCR beta motif made of eight highly homologous variants seemed typical of ankylosing spondylitis blood.

Quantitative barcoded 5'-RACE was used to prepare TCR beta libraries. TCRdb used MiXCR to reprocess the 5' RACE reads, holding one entry per CDR3 protein. The table shows some 800,000 distinct CDR3 sequences, with 10% to 15% occurring only once. This clonotype showed up many times. Its antigen remains unidentified. The germline V gene encodes CDR1 SQVTM and CDR2 ANQGSEA. With 4 bases removed from V and 9 bases from J, the gap between germline ends came to 25 bases. The CDR3 sequence is 16 residues long. This receptor was taken from a male donor with ankylosing spondylitis. Sequencing used blood, either unsorted or a sorted T cell fraction (not recorded which). The rearrangement joins TRBV29-1 to TRBJ2-1; possible D gene TRBD2, 7 bases. CDR3 region: CSVARRGQVGAGEQFF. CDR3 DNA sequence: TGCAGCGTTGCCCGGCGGGGGCAAGTGGGGGCGGGTGAGCAGTTCTTC.